This T cell receptor beta chain was found in a study of T cell responses to AZD1222 COVID-19 vaccine (dated by TCRdb to the early 2020s). For context, the study as a whole: TCR sequencing was performed for about 250 trial participants, of whom around 200 were given two doses of AZD1222 and some 26 were given two doses of MenACWY control vaccine. Trial participants were enrolled by age into 18-55, 56-69 and 70-plus year subgroups, with around 150, 28 and 57 TCR-sequenced participants respectively. On the study overall, not on this receptor specifically: Reportedly, close to half of the unique spike-specific TCRs recognized epitopes lying outside the regions that are mutated in the B.1.351 and B.1.1.7 variants. Vaccine-associated CD4 TCRs spanned the whole spike protein, with dominant responses in regions 160-218 and 743-854. Because no samples from the day 14 peak response were available, repertoires could be characterized only after the peak T cell response. In the small 56-69-year group, the increase in depth fell short of significance, most likely because of low power. Most participants were white British and females outnumbered males, and the authors suggested that clonal diversity may have been underestimated. After two AZD1222 doses, both the breadth and the depth of spike-specific TCRs were significantly higher than at day 0 and than in MenACWY recipients. Conclusions about previously exposed vaccinees are limited because only five or six AZD1222 recipients were SARS-CoV-2 seropositive at baseline.

V loses 3 bases of germline sequence and J loses 2 bases, and the interval between the two ends is 11 bases. The CDR3 measures 15 amino acids from cysteine to phenylalanine. The entry retains the CDR3 DNA only, 45 bases that are in frame from base 1. CDR1 and CDR2 (MNHNS, SASEGT) derive from the germline V gene. This clone was counted only a few times. Its antigen is currently not known. Base qualities are not recorded, but no much larger clone differs from it by a single base. Other DNA sequences in the sample encode the same CDR3. The label giving this sample's time point can be read as: about 28 days (+/-7) after the second vaccine dose. AZD1222 recipients with second doses at about 4 weeks or about 12 weeks were pooled, because spike-specific TCR depth and breadth did not differ between schedules. Vaccinee samples were obtained from the UK trials COV001 and COV002, which included a single-blind randomized controlled phase 2/3 trial of AZD1222 (ChAdOx1 nCoV-19) in healthy adults. For TCRbeta chain sequencing, PBMC samples were collected from trial participants at day 0 and at day 28 after the second dose.

The CDR3 regions of human TCRbeta chains were analyzed by immunosequencing. The published analysis was carried out like this. Repertoire TCRs were matched against a reference library of SARS-CoV-2-specific TCRs generated with the MIRA antigen-specificity platform. Breadth was defined as the fraction of unique TCRs that were SARS-CoV-2-associated, and depth was defined as the fraction of total T cells that were SARS-CoV-2-associated. Using the MIRA data, every spike-specific TCR was mapped to the spike region that the TCR reacted to and assigned to either a CD4 or a CD8 class. Log10-transformed breadth and depth values were compared by one-way ANOVA with Sidak's multiple comparisons tests. The clones in this table, taken by TCRdb from immuneACCESS, are in-frame only. Not every clone is retained; where verified, under half of the shortfall comes from an unresolved V gene, and the cause of the rest is unknown. V and J calls and clone size are as listed in that table; D and trimming were resolved from the DNA. Present in this sample are about 86,000 clones, roughly 90% of which were seen just once. The ten largest account for 6.9% of the sample.

The origin of this receptor is an adult who received the AZD1222 COVID-19 vaccine. Sequences were derived from peripheral blood, sampled 28 days after the second AZD1222 dose. The V gene is TRBV6-1 and the J gene is TRBJ1-5; the D gene is possibly TRBD1, with 6 bases matching. The nucleotide sequence is given as TGTGCCAGCAGTGAGATACAGGGAGGCAATCAGCCCCAGCATTTT. It codes for CASSEIQGGNQPQHF.